What follows are 24 T cell receptor beta chains derived from one specimen sequenced in a study of T cell changes during pregnancy in multiple sclerosis. This table comes from immunoSEQ multiplex PCR, and its TCRdb copy is limited to in-frame clones, with some not included. This sample yields around 39,000 clones, of which 88% are seen a single time; around 3.9% belongs to the top ten. The material was CD8+ T cells from peripheral blood mononuclear cells, obtained in the first trimester of pregnancy. The receptors derive from a female donor with multiple sclerosis, enrolled in a pregnancy study.

This chain joins TRBV4-2 and TRBJ1-2; 9 nucleotides agree with TRBD1. Germline V gene sequence: CDR1 LGHNA, CDR2 YNFKEQ. The CDR3 totals 18 residues. V dropped 4 bases and J dropped 6; count of bases not matched to a gene: 18. CDR3 sequence: CASSPTITKTGGRDGYTF. CDR3 in DNA: TGTGCCAGCAGCCCAACTATTACAAAAACAGGGGGCAGGGATGGCTACACCTTC.

Details on this clone: At one of its ends the junction is not consistent with the germline gene, which may arise from a read error. This chain links TRBV7-7 with TRBJ2-4; weak D call: TRBD1 (6 bases). The CDR3 sequence is 16 residues long. Germline CDR1 SSHAT, CDR2 FNYEAQ (reference sequence). The CDR3 bases are TGTGCTAGCAGCACCCGGACAGTTATAGCCAAAAACATTCAGTACTTC. Its translation: CASSTRTVIAKNIQYF.

V is TRBV9 and J is TRBJ1-2; 9 bases align to TRBD1. The CDR3 is 18 residues long. CDR1 is SGDLS and CDR2 is YYNGEE in the germline V gene. V lost 0 bases, J lost 0 bases, and 9 bases stayed unmatched. The DNA of the CDR3 is TGTGCCAGCAGCGTAGACGGACAGGGGATGATCGCTAACTATGGCTACACCTTC. Amino acid sequence: CASSVDGQGMIANYGYTF.

This clone showed up just once. This rearrangement joins TRBV4-1 to TRBJ2-5; D is unclear. The germline CDR1 and CDR2 sequences are MGHRA and YSYEKL. This CDR3 has 14 residues. V was trimmed by 0 bases and J by 5 bases, leaving 10 bases between them. The CDR3 protein is CASSQEGGSETQYF. In DNA, the CDR3 is TGCGCCAGCAGCCAAGAAGGCGGCTCCGAGACCCAGTACTTC.

The J gene is TRBJ1-5, the V gene TRBV6-1; a possible D gene is TRBD1 (6 bases). Trimming left V 3 bases short and J 0 bases short, with 18 bases between. CDR1 is MNHNS and CDR2 is SASEGT in the germline V gene. The CDR3 runs to 18 residues. The CDR3 reads CASSESWNGQLSNQPQHF. DNA of the CDR3: TGTGCCAGCAGTGAGTCTTGGAATGGACAGCTTAGCAATCAGCCCCAGCATTTT.

This clone was seen a few times. This rearrangement joins TRBV6-6 to TRBJ1-2, with D tentatively TRBD1 (6 bases). V was pared by 2 bases and J by 6 bases, with 10 bases between. This CDR3 comprises 13 residues. CDR1 is MNHNY, CDR2 SVGAGI, per germline (reference sequence). CDR3 residues: CASSYPGADGYTF. CDR3 DNA sequence: TGTGCCAGCAGTTACCCAGGGGCAGATGGCTACACCTTC.

V and J are TRBV7-7 and TRBJ2-3, with D perhaps TRBD2 (5 bases). Germline CDR1 is SSHAT and CDR2 is FNYEAQ (reference sequence). The V and J ends lost 5 bases and 5 bases respectively, with 14 bases between them. This CDR3 is built from 14 residues. CDR3 loop: CASSPRGPGDTQYF. The CDR3 DNA reads TGTGCCAGCAGCCCTCGAGGGCCGGGAGATACGCAGTATTTT.

The rearrangement links TRBV19 to TRBJ1-1, with a weak D call TRBD1 (5 bases). CDR1 is LNHDA and CDR2 is SQIVND in the germline V gene (reference sequence). Trimming cost V 9 bases and J 6 bases, with 26 bases left between them. This CDR3 spans 16 amino acids. CDR3: CASALPTGGGAAEAFF. CDR3 nucleotide sequence: TGTGCCAGCGCCCTCCCTACGGGGGGAGGGGCGGCTGAAGCTTTCTTT.

The V call is TRBV2, the J call TRBJ1-5; 8 positions agree with TRBD1. Per the germline V gene, CDR1 is SNHLY and CDR2 is FYNNEI. With V trimmed by 10 bases and J by 7 bases, 6 bases remained unmatched. CDR3 length: 12 amino acids. CDR3 loop: CATSQGGQPQHF. CDR3 nucleotides: TGTGCCACCTCACAGGGGGGGCAGCCCCAGCATTTT.

This chain joins TRBV5-8 and TRBJ1-5; a possible D gene is TRBD1 (6 bases). V was pared by 0 bases and J by 3 bases, with 10 bases between. The CDR3 length is 15 residues. The germline gives CDR1 SGHTS, CDR2 YDEGEE. CDR3 protein: CASSLVRGPNQPQHF. In DNA, the CDR3 is TGTGCCAGCAGCTTGGTCAGGGGCCCCAATCAGCCCCAGCATTTT.

The chain uses TRBV21-1 and TRBJ2-7; no DNA check was done on the table's D call, TRBD2. TRBV21-1 counts as a pseudogene. The CDR3 loop spans 22 amino acids. The CDR3 coding sequence is TGTGCCAGCAGCCCCAAGGGACGGGTCATCCGGGACTTCAGCAATATTTGGGACGAGCAGTACTTC. It specifies CASSPKGRVIRDFSNIWDEQYF.

The chain has TRBV7-3 and TRBJ1-1; D is possibly TRBD1 (6 bases). V shed 3 bases and J shed 2 bases, with 13 bases lying between them. The CDR3 is 15 amino acids. Germline values: CDR1 SGHTA, CDR2 FQGTGA. The CDR3 DNA follows: TGTGCCAGCAGCTTTCCCACAGGGCCTAACACTGAAGCTTTCTTT. It specifies CASSFPTGPNTEAFF.

The V call is TRBV9, the J call TRBJ2-3; 8 bases agree with TRBD2. Germline V gene lookup returns CDR1 SGDLS and CDR2 YYNGEE. With 3 bases clipped from V and 2 bases from J, the junction kept 5 bases outside the gene matches. This CDR3 spans 15 amino acids. The CDR3 is CASSDPGGDTDTQYF. The CDR3 DNA sequence: TGTGCCAGCAGCGACCCGGGGGGGGACACAGATACGCAGTATTTT.

The J gene is TRBJ1-1, the V gene TRBV19; possibly TRBD1 for D (5 bases). V was pared by 6 bases and J by 1 base, with 6 bases between. This CDR3 spans 12 amino acids. CDR1 and CDR2 from the germline V gene are LNHDA and SQIVND (reference sequence). The CDR3 is CASRGGNTEAFF. CDR3 nucleotide sequence: TGTGCCAGTAGGGGGGGGAACACTGAAGCTTTCTTT.

The CDR3 DNA sequence: TGTGCCAGCAGCCTAGACTGGAACACTGAAGCTTTCTTT. This sequence encodes CASSLDWNTEAFF. The chain recombines TRBV27 with TRBJ1-1; D remains unclear. Germline CDR1 reads MNHEY; CDR2 reads SMNVEV (reference sequence). The V gene lost 6 bases and the J gene lost 1 base, with 9 bases spanning the gap. CDR3 size: 13 residues.

The chain combines TRBV7-9 with TRBJ1-4; D not resolved. This CDR3 is built from 12 residues. The ends were cut back, 0 bases at V and 12 bases at J, with 8 bases in the middle. Per germline, CDR1 SEHNR and CDR2 FQNEAQ (reference sequence). This CDR3 is CASSLASRELFF. In DNA form, the CDR3 reads TGTGCCAGCAGCTTAGCTAGTCGGGAACTGTTTTTT.

J is TRBJ2-5 and V is TRBV13; D might be TRBD2 (6 bases). CDR3 size: 15 residues. CDR1 PRHDT and CDR2 FYEKMQ come from the germline V gene (reference sequence). Between the trimmed V and J ends, which lost 5 bases and 2 bases, there was a span of 15 bases. The CDR3 DNA reads TGTGCCAGCAGCGCACGGGGAGGTTGGCAAGAGACCCAGTACTTC. Its protein is CASSARGGWQETQYF.

This chain uses TRBV15 with TRBJ1-4; D might be TRBD1 (6 bases). Germline V gene sequence: CDR1 LNHNV, CDR2 YYDKDF (reference sequence). V lost 2 bases to trimming and J lost 4 bases, with 11 bases between them. This CDR3 is built from 15 residues. Here the CDR3 DNA reads TGTGCCACCAGCAGATCTGCAGGGGATAATGAAAAACTGTTTTTT. It yields the protein CATSRSAGDNEKLFF. Filled out from reference TRBV15 and TRBJ1-4, the complete variable domain reads DAMVIQNPRYQVTQFGKPVTLSCSQTLNHNVMYWYQQKSSQAPKLLFHYYDKDFNNEADTPDNFQSRRPNTSFCFLDIRSPGLGDTAMYLCATSRSAGDNEKLFFGSGTQLSVL.

The rearrangement joins TRBV18 to TRBJ2-2; D ambiguous. Trimming removed 2 bases at V and 7 bases at J, with 5 bases between. Germline values: CDR1 KGHSH, CDR2 LQKENI. The CDR3 consists of 12 residues. The CDR3 DNA reads TGTGCCAGCTCACCAGGAGACGGGGAGCTGTTTTTT. Protein sequence: CASSPGDGELFF.

This chain connects TRBV5-1 to TRBJ1-3; a possible D gene is TRBD1 (6 bases). With 4 bases removed from V and 1 base from J, the gap between germline ends came to 9 bases. Looked up from germline, CDR1 is SGHRS and CDR2 is YFSETQ. CDR3 size: 14 residues. For the CDR3, the DNA is TGCGCCAGCAGCGGTACAGGGTCTGGAAACACCATATATTTT. This sequence encodes CASSGTGSGNTIYF.

The chain has TRBV7-2 and TRBJ2-1, with 7 bases matching TRBD1. The CDR3 runs to 11 residues. J lost 15 bases, V lost 2 bases, and 4 bases had no gene match. Germline CDR1 is SGHTA and CDR2 is FQGNSA. The CDR3 loop is CASSLQGVSFF. CDR3 in DNA: TGTGCCAGCAGCTTACAGGGGGTGTCGTTCTTC. The full variable domain, with the rest looked up from reference TRBV7-2 and TRBJ2-1, is GAGVSQSPSNKVTEKGKDVELRCDPISGHTALYWYRQSLGQGLEFLIYFQGNSAPDKSGLPSDRFSAERTGGSVSTLTIQRTQQEDSAVYLCASSLQGVSFFGPGTRLTVL.

The chain carries TRBV30 and TRBJ2-7, with D possibly TRBD1 on 5 matching bases. The CDR3 spans 14 residues. Looked up from germline, CDR1 is GTSNPN and CDR2 is SVGIG (reference sequence). V lost 0 bases and J 5 bases, leaving 14 bases between the germline ends. The DNA of the CDR3 is TGTGCCTGGAGTGTACGCGGCAGGGCCCACGAGCAGTACTTC. Its protein is CAWSVRGRAHEQYF.

The chain combines TRBV30 with TRBJ1-1, with TRBD1 matching over 9 bases. This CDR3 comprises 16 residues. With V trimmed by 3 bases and J by 3 bases, 11 bases remained unmatched. The germline gives CDR1 GTSNPN, CDR2 SVGIG (reference sequence). The CDR3 loop is CAWRTGGIYRDTEAFF. CDR3 in DNA: TGTGCCTGGAGGACAGGGGGGATATACAGGGACACTGAAGCTTTCTTT.

The chain couples TRBV7-9 to TRBJ2-5; the D gene is possibly TRBD1 (5 bases). V dropped 5 bases and J dropped 2 bases, with 18 bases sitting between them. The CDR3 sequence is 16 residues long. Per germline, CDR1 SEHNR and CDR2 FQNEAQ (reference sequence). CDR3 bases: TGTGCCAGCAGCCCGTCAGGGTCGCGGCTTCAAGAGACCCAGTACTTC. Translation gives CASSPSGSRLQETQYF.